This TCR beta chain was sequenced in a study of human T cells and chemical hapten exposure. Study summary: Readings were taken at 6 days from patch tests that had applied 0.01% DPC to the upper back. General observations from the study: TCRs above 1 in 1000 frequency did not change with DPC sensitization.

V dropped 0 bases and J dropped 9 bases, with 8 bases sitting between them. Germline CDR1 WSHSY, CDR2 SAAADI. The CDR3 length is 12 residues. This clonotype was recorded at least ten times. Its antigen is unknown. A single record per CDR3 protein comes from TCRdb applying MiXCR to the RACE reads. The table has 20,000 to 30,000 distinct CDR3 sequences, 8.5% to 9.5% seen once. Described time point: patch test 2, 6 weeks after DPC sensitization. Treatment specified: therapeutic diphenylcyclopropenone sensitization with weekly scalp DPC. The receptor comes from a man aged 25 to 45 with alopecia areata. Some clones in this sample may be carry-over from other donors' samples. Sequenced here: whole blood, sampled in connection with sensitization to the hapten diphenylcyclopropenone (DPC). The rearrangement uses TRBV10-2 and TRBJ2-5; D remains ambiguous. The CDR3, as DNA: TGCGCCAGCAGTGAGTCTTGGGAAGCCCAGTACTTC. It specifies CASSESWEAQYF.